Listed below are T cell receptor beta chains from one sample, sequenced in a study of blood T cell repertoires in COVID-19. The table came from immunoSEQ multiplex PCR; TCRdb's copy has only in-frame clones and leaves some out. Among about 160,000 clones listed, approximately 87% were seen once. What was sequenced was PBMCs or T cells enriched from blood (not recorded which). The receptors come from a woman aged 45-60 years who had recovered from COVID-19. The CDR3 runs from the conserved cysteine through the conserved F or W. The order of the fields is D gene, V gene, J gene, clone size, CDR3 DNA, CDR3 protein. A D gene is named only where the DNA matches it firmly. Expanded clones are given a class, and other clones once, few, many or no size at all.

NA	TRBV6-2/TRBV6-3	TRBJ2-5	NA	TGTGCCAGCAGTTACTCGATATCGCCCTCCCAGGGAAGACTCCAAGAGACCCAGTACTTC	CASSYSISPSQGRLQETQYF
TRBD1	TRBV12-3/TRBV12-4	TRBJ1-1	NA	TGTGCCAGCAGTAGTACAGGGGGCACTGAAGCTTTCTTT	CASSSTGGTEAFF
NA	TRBV11-3	TRBJ2-1	NA	TGTGCCAGCAGCGAAAGACGGACTGGTTCCTACAATGAGCAGTTCTTC	CASSERRTGSYNEQFF
NA	TRBV18	TRBJ1-2	NA	TGTGCCAGCTCCCCAGAACCAGGGGTACGTGGCTACACCTTC	CASSPEPGVRGYTF
TRBD1	TRBV6-2/TRBV6-3	TRBJ1-5	NA	TGTGCCAGCAGTCACCCGGGACAGATCAATCAGCCCCAGCATTTT	CASSHPGQINQPQHF
TRBD2	TRBV24-1	TRBJ2-1	NA	TGTGCCACCAGTGATCAAAGCGGGGGGGTCTACAATGAGCAGTTCTTC	CATSDQSGGVYNEQFF
NA	TRBV24-1	TRBJ1-5	once	TGTGCCACGACTGATAGCAATCAGCCCCAGCATTTT	CATTDSNQPQHF
NA	TRBV5-1	TRBJ2-5	NA	TGCGCCAGCGTAGGGGTTGGAGAGACCCAGTACTTC	CASVGVGETQYF
TRBD2	TRBV7-2	TRBJ2-7	NA	TGTGCCAGCAGCTTAGCCAGCGGGGGCCTCTACGAGCAGTACTTC	CASSLASGGLYEQYF
TRBD2	TRBV3-1/TRBV3-2	TRBJ2-5	NA	TGTGCCAGCTCTGATGCGGGGGGGATGGAGACCCAGTACTTC	CASSDAGGMETQYF
TRBD1	TRBV3-1/TRBV3-2	TRBJ1-4	NA	TGTGCCAGCAGCCAAGTTCCCCCGGACAGGGATGAAAAACTGTTTTTT	CASSQVPPDRDEKLFF
TRBD1	TRBV2	TRBJ1-4	once	TGTGCCAGCAAGTGGGACAGGGGGCGTGCTAATGAAAAACTGTTTTTT	CASKWDRGRANEKLFF
NA	TRBV19	TRBJ1-2	few	TGTGCCAGTAGTATTCAGGGTCCCTATGGCTACACCTTC	CASSIQGPYGYTF
TRBD1	TRBV11-2	TRBJ1-1	NA	TGTGCCAGCAGCTTCGGACCGGGACAGGGGGTTGAAAGGAACACTGAAGCTTTCTTT	CASSFGPGQGVERNTEAFF
TRBD1	TRBV5-6	TRBJ1-4	NA	TGTGCCAGCAGCTTGGCAGGGGGCGATAATGAAAAACTGTTTTTT	CASSLAGGDNEKLFF
NA	TRBV19	TRBJ2-7	NA	TGTGCCAGTAGAGAAGGAGCTCTCCACGAGCAGTACTTC	CASREGALHEQYF
NA	TRBV20-1	TRBJ1-3	NA	TGCAGTGCTAGTCGGGGAGGGGACGGAAACACCATATATTTT	CSASRGGDGNTIYF
TRBD1	TRBV7-3	TRBJ2-6	NA	TGTGCCAGCAGCTGGGTGTCGGGACAGACTGGGGCCAACGTCCTGACTTTC	CASSWVSGQTGANVLTF
TRBD2	TRBV10-3	TRBJ2-3	NA	TGTGCCATCAGTGATCCCGGGACTAGCGGGGATACGCAGTATTTT	CAISDPGTSGDTQYF
TRBD1	TRBV6-6	TRBJ1-6	NA	TGTGCCAGCAGTGGGGACAGTTCCTATAATTCACCCCTCCACTTT	CASSGDSSYNSPLHF
NA	TRBV19	TRBJ2-2	NA	TGTGCCAGTGGCTCAGTCGCCATCAGGGGGGAAGAGGAGCTGTTTTTT	CASGSVAIRGEEELFF
NA	TRBV12-3/TRBV12-4	TRBJ2-7	NA	TGTGCCAGCAGTTTACCGCTACCCTCCGAGCAGTACTTC	CASSLPLPSEQYF
TRBD2	TRBV7-9	TRBJ2-1	NA	TGTGCCAGCAGCTTAGCCGTACTAGCGGGCTACAATGAGCAGTTCTTC	CASSLAVLAGYNEQFF
TRBD1	TRBV3-1/TRBV3-2	TRBJ1-4	NA	TGTGCCAGCAGCCCTCGGACCATACAGGGGGTGAGGAAACTGTTTTTT	CASSPRTIQGVRKLFF
TRBD1	TRBV7-8	TRBJ1-6	NA	TGTGCCAGCAGCTTATTGGAGGGGGCTTCACCCCTCCACTTT	CASSLLEGASPLHF
NA	TRBV19	TRBJ2-3	NA	TGTGCCAGTAGTGCCCGACCCGGCGGGACGCAGTATTTT	CASSARPGGTQYF
NA	TRBV2	TRBJ1-1	NA	TGTGCCAGCAGTGAAAACACCAACACTGAAGCTTTCTTT	CASSENTNTEAFF
NA	TRBV27	TRBJ1-3	once	TGTGCCAGCAGTTTACAGGGACTAGGTGGAAACACCATATATTTT	CASSLQGLGGNTIYF
NA	TRBV7-2	TRBJ1-6	NA	TGTGCCAGCAGCTTACTTCTGGAGTTTTCACCCCTCCACTTT	CASSLLLEFSPLHF
NA	TRBV11-3	TRBJ1-3	NA	TGTGCCAGCAGCTCCAGGGTGCTGGGCGGAAACACCATATATTTT	CASSSRVLGGNTIYF
TRBD1	TRBV7-2	TRBJ2-7	few	TGTGCCAGCAGCTCACAGGGGCAGTCCTACGAGCAGTACTTC	CASSSQGQSYEQYF
NA	TRBV11-3	TRBJ2-3	NA	TGTGCCAGCAGCTTAGGGACACGAACGACGAGCAGCACAGATACGCAGTATTTT	CASSLGTRTTSSTDTQYF
NA	TRBV12-3/TRBV12-4	TRBJ2-5	NA	TGTGCCAGCAGCACAGGGCGGCGGGAGACCCAGTACTTC	CASSTGRRETQYF
TRBD1	TRBV29-1	TRBJ2-7	once	TGCAGCGCAGGGACAGGGGGCCTCGAGCAGTACTTC	CSAGTGGLEQYF
NA	TRBV2	TRBJ1-4	NA	TGTGCCAGCACCCTTGGAGGGGTAAAACTGTTTTTT	CASTLGGVKLFF
NA	TRBV24-1	TRBJ2-7	NA	TGTGCCACCAGTGACACACAGTCCCCCGAGCAGTACTTC	CATSDTQSPEQYF
TRBD2	TRBV11-2	TRBJ2-3	NA	TGTGCCAGCAGCTTAGAGGGTCGTTTGGGACTAGCGGGAACAGATACGCAGTATTTT	CASSLEGRLGLAGTDTQYF
TRBD2	TRBV6-5	TRBJ2-1	NA	TGTGCCAGCAGGCAGCGGGGGGGTGTAGGGAATGAGCAGTTCTTC	CASRQRGGVGNEQFF
NA	TRBV7-2	TRBJ2-7	NA	TGTGCCAGCAGCTTAGCCCCCGTGGGGCCTTTCTACGAGCAGTACTTC	CASSLAPVGPFYEQYF
NA	TRBV11-3	TRBJ2-2	NA	TGTGCCAGCAGCCCGGGGGTTGGGCACACCGGGGAGCTGTTTTTT	CASSPGVGHTGELFF
NA	TRBV11-2	TRBJ2-7	NA	TGTGCCAGCAGCTTTTTCAGGGGCTACGAGCAGTACTTC	CASSFFRGYEQYF
NA	TRBV7-2	TRBJ1-4	NA	TGTGCCAGCAGCTTAATCCCTGGGGGGGATGAAAAACTGTTTTTT	CASSLIPGGDEKLFF
TRBD1	TRBV18	TRBJ2-2	NA	TGTGCCAGCTCACCCGGACAGGGCCGGACCGGGGAGCTGTTTTTT	CASSPGQGRTGELFF
NA	TRBV6-1	TRBJ1-2	NA	TGTGCCAGCAGTGAAGGGGGGCGCGGCTATGGCTACACCTTC	CASSEGGRGYGYTF
NA	TRBV6-1	TRBJ1-6	NA	TGTGCCAGCAGTGAATTAGTGGATAATTCACCCCTCCACTTT	CASSELVDNSPLHF
NA	TRBV7-4	TRBJ1-5	few	TGTGCCAGCATCCCCCCCAGGGAGCCCCAGCATTTT	CASIPPREPQHF
NA	TRBV29-1	TRBJ1-2	NA	TGCAGCGTTGAGGGGGCAGGCTATGGCTACACCTTC	CSVEGAGYGYTF
TRBD2	TRBV24-1	TRBJ2-7	NA	TGTGCCACCAGTGATCGGGGGGAACGTTTAGCCCCTTTCTTCTACGAGCAGTACTTC	CATSDRGERLAPFFYEQYF